The clone carrying this TCR beta chain occurred a few times. Its specificity is unknown. This sample was taken from a study of T cells in Graves' hyperthyroidism and ophthalmopathy. Amplification of TCR beta CDR3 regions used RNA as the template. HTBI primers were employed in a first-round RT-PCR of the TCR CDR3. TCRdb used MiXCR to reprocess the multiplex PCR reads, holding one entry per CDR3 protein. The sample holds a few hundred thousand distinct CDR3 sequences, more than 15% seen once. Study results and caveats: Onset of ophthalmopathy came a median 6.5 months after the model predicted it.

Using more than 8 ml of fresh peripheral blood, PBMCs were prepared. The receptor's source is a woman in her 30s with Graves' hyperthyroidism. The sample comprised blood.

In DNA form, the CDR3 reads TGTGCCAGCAGCACTCGGACAGGGGATTTAAATTCACCCCTCCACTTT. Its translation is CASSTRTGDLNSPLHF. The V gene is TRBV7-2, the J gene TRBJ1-6; the match to TRBD1 covers 9 bases. This CDR3 is 16 amino acids long. The V gene's germline CDR1 is SGHTA and CDR2 FQGNSA. J lost 7 bases, V lost 5 bases, and 9 bases had no gene match.